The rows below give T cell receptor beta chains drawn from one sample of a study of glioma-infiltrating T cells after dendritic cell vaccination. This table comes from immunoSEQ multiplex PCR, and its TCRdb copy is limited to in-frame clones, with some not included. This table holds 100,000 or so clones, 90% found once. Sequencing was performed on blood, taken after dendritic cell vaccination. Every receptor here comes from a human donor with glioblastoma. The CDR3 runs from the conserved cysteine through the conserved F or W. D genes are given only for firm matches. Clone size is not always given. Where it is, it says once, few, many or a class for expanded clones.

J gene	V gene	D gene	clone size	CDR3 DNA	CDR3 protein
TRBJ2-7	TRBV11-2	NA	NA	TGTGCCAGCAGCTTAGTACTAGTGGGCTCCGAGCAGTACTTC	CASSLVLVGSEQYF
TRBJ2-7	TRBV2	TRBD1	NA	TGTGCCAGCATAGACAGGGACTCCTACGAGCAGTACTTC	CASIDRDSYEQYF
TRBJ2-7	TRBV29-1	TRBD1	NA	TGCAGCGTTTTACCCGGGACAGGGGTCTACGAGCAGTACTTC	CSVLPGTGVYEQYF
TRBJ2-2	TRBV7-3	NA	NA	TGTGCCAGCAGTAACGGAGCGGCGAACACCGGGGAGCTGTTTTTT	CASSNGAANTGELFF
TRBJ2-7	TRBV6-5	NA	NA	TGTGCCAGCGGGGCAGGTTACGAGCAGTACTTC	CASGAGYEQYF
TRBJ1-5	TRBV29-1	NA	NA	TGCAGCGTTCGGACTGGAGGCAATCAGCCCCAGCATTTT	CSVRTGGNQPQHF
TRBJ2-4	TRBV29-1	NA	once	TGCAGCGTTGTATCGGAGGATAAGGACATTCAGTACTTC	CSVVSEDKDIQYF
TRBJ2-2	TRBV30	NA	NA	TGTGCCTGGAGCTCGACAGTGAACGGGGAGCTGTTTTTT	CAWSSTVNGELFF
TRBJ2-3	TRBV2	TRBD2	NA	TGTGCCAGCAGGCGGGGGGGAAGCACAGATACGCAGTATTTT	CASRRGGSTDTQYF
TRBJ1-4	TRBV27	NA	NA	TGTGCCAGCAGGGGGGGGGTAAGTGAAAAACTGTTTTTT	CASRGGVSEKLFF
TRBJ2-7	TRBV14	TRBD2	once	TGTGCCAGCAGCCAAGGGGCAGCGGGAGCATCCTACGAGCAGTACTTC	CASSQGAAGASYEQYF
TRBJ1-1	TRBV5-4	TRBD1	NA	TGTGCCAGCAGCTCGCGGGACAGGGATACTGAAGCTTTCTTT	CASSSRDRDTEAFF
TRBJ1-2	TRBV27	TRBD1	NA	TGTGCCAGCAGTCCCTTGGACAGGGGTGGTGGCTACACCTTC	CASSPLDRGGGYTF
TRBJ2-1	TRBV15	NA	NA	TGTGCCACCAGCAGGAGACAGAACAATGAGCAGTTCTTC	CATSRRQNNEQFF
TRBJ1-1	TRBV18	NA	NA	TGTGCCAGCTCACCATTGGGGGCCGGTGAAGCTTTCTTT	CASSPLGAGEAFF
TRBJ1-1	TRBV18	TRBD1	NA	TGTGCCAGCTCACCTGGACAGGGGTCCGCTGAAGCTTTCTTT	CASSPGQGSAEAFF
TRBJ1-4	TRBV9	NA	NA	TGTGCCAGCAGCGTTAGGCCGAGCAGGGGTGGAAATGAAAAACTGTTTTTT	CASSVRPSRGGNEKLFF
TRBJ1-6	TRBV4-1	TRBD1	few	TGCGCCAGCAGCCAGACAGGGGTGTATAATTCACCCCTCCACTTT	CASSQTGVYNSPLHF
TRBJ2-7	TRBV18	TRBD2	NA	TGTGCCAGCTCACCACCCTTAGCGGGAAGATACGAGCAGTACTTC	CASSPPLAGRYEQYF
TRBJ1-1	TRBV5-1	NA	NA	TGCGCCAGCAGGGAGGACACTGAAGCTTTCTTT	CASREDTEAFF
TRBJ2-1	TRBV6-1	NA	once	TGTGCCAGCAGTGAATTAAGGGGAGGTGAGCAGTTCTTC	CASSELRGGEQFF
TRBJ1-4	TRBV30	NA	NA	TGTGCCTGGACCGAGGGGACTTATGAAAAACTGTTTTTT	CAWTEGTYEKLFF
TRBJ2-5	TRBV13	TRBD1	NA	TGTGCCAGCAGCCTTAACAGGGGCTTAGAGACCCAGTACTTC	CASSLNRGLETQYF
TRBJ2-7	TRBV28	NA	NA	TGTGCCAGCGGGGTACCAGGGTTCACCTACGAGCAGTACTTC	CASGVPGFTYEQYF